The sequence of this T cell receptor beta chain was determined in a study of blood T cell repertoires in COVID-19. Study details: Italy, Spain and the United States were the sources of the convalescent and acute COVID-19 samples. Sources were T cells, B-cell-depleted T cells, or PBMCs; the material itself was cDNA or gDNA.

Within the 2 weeks before study entry, each person in the exposed group met a COVID-19 case. Assay: immunoSEQ multiplex PCR; the TCRdb copy retains only in-frame clones and omits some. This sample has 320,000 or so clones, with 85% found just once. Germline values: CDR1 SGHRS, CDR2 YFSETQ. CDR3 length equals 14 residues. Trimming left V 1 base short and J 1 base short, with 8 bases between. The origin of this receptor is a woman in her thirties who had been exposed to COVID-19. The sample comprised PBMCs or T cells enriched from blood (not recorded which). The chain carries TRBV5-1 and TRBJ2-5; D not resolved. CDR3 nucleotides: TGCGCCAGCAGCTTGTCCCGGGTCCAAGAGACCCAGTACTTC. It is translated as CASSLSRVQETQYF.